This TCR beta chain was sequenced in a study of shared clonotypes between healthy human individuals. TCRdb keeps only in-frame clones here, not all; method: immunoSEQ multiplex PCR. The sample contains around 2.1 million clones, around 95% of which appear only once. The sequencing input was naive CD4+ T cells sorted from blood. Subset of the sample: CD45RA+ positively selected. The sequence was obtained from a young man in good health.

The CDR3 loop is CASSNRDWNYEQYF. In DNA form, the CDR3 reads TGCGCCAGCAGCAACCGGGACTGGAACTACGAGCAGTACTTC. The chain links TRBV5-1 to TRBJ2-7; D is possibly TRBD2 (6 bases). The CDR3 has 14 amino acids. Germline loops: CDR1 SGHRS, CDR2 YFSETQ. With 4 bases removed from V and 3 bases from J, the gap between germline ends came to 14 bases.